A single T cell receptor beta chain is shown here with its context. The V gene's germline CDR1 is SGHNT and CDR2 YYREEE (reference sequence). With V trimmed by 6 bases and J by 4 bases, 13 bases remained unmatched. The CDR3 extends over 16 amino acids. The sample is drawn from a study of blood T cell repertoires in COVID-19. Profiling relied on immunoSEQ multiplex PCR, and the TCRdb table lists in-frame clones only, not all of them. The sample comprises 300,000 to 400,000 clones, roughly 86% of which are singletons, and around 3% rests with the top ten. The chain joins TRBV5-4 to TRBJ2-1; 7 bases are shared with TRBD1. Specimen: peripheral blood. The TCR sequence derives from a human donor in a cohort sampled during active COVID-19. The CDR3 DNA is TGTGCCAGCACCTCCGGCGCCGGACAGGTTTACAATGAGCAGTTCTTC. Translating it yields CASTSGAGQVYNEQFF.